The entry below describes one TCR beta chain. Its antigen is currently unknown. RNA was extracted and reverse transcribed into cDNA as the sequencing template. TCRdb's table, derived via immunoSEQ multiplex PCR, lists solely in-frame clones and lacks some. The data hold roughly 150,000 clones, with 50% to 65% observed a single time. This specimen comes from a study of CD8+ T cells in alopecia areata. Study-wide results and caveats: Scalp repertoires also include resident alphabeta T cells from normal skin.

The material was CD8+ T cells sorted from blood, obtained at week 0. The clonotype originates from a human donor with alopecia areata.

This CDR3 is CASSRQGAVFGELFF. The CDR3, as DNA: TGTGCCAGCAGCCGACAGGGGGCGGTATTCGGGGAGCTGTTTTTT. This chain joins TRBV6-1 and TRBJ2-2, with 10 bases matching TRBD1. The CDR3 loop spans 15 amino acids. Germline V CDR1 and CDR2: MNHNS, SASEGT. Trimming removed 6 bases from V and 7 bases from J; junction bases left unmatched: 8.